This TCR beta chain was profiled in a study of blood T cell repertoires in COVID-19. Whole-study context: Sites across the United States, Italy and Spain contributed samples from acute and convalescent COVID-19.

Germline V gene lookup returns CDR1 SGDLS and CDR2 YYNGEE. This CDR3 spans 16 amino acids. V was clipped by 4 bases and J by 2 bases; unmatched bases: 5. This clone occurred once. Source study methods: Estimates of nucleated cell counts were drawn from the amplification of reference gene primers. Produced via immunoSEQ multiplex PCR; TCRdb's table is partial and in-frame only. Clone size and V and J calls were adopted from that table, with D and trimming inferred from the DNA. The table lists some 330,000 clones, more than 75% of them singletons. This clonotype was sampled from a man aged 40-55 years in a cohort exposed to, infected with or recovered from COVID-19 (not recorded which). The specimen sequenced was PBMCs or T cells enriched from blood (not recorded which). This chain joins TRBV9 and TRBJ2-3; 12 bases are a match to TRBD2. Here the CDR3 reads CASSPGLAGTTDTQYF. CDR3 in DNA: TGTGCCAGCAGCCCCGGACTAGCGGGGACCACAGATACGCAGTATTTT.